This record looks at one TCR beta chain sequence and its context. This clonotype was detected a few times. Its antigen target is currently unknown. No per-base quality is available; no much larger clone lies one base away. The library came from RACE. TCRdb shows the sequencer as NextSeq 500. During library preparation, unique molecular identifiers were attached to individual cDNA molecules so that TCRs could be counted in a quantitative, reproducible way. Both TCR alpha and TCR beta chains were sequenced from each blood RNA sample. Per the source publication's procedure: The median number of TCRs per sample was 95,638, ranging from 23,224 to 690,600. The Decombinator software suite was used to annotate V, J and CDR3 in the TCR reads. Every sample was subsampled to the same number of TCRs (28,000) for the PS versus PT1 abundance plots. TCRs were defined as expanded if absent before sensitization and observed at least eight times at the 2-week time point. TCRdb itself trimmed the public reads at Q25 with fastp, ran MiXCR and retained productive beta chains. Rows with a matching CDR3 protein are joined into one entry that keeps the most common DNA and genes. The V and J calls shown here were made by TCRdb, not taken from the authors' results. The sample records about 120,000 distinct CDR3 sequences, roughly 13% of which are singletons. About 0.85% of the sample belongs to the ten largest clones.

The data belong to a study of human T cells and chemical hapten exposure (dated by TCRdb to the early 2020s). As for the study more broadly: For sensitization, 2% DPC in acetone was applied to a 2 cm by 2 cm area of upper inner arm skin. Throughout the roughly 24-week study period, patients were also given weekly therapeutic DPC doses on the scalp. Libraries were combined into a pool for sequencing, and differences in TCR yield between samples came mainly from small differences in library volumes within the pool. Around 30 alopecia patients provided blood for TCR sequencing at one to four time points (pre-sensitization, 2, 6 and 24 weeks). The study tracked peripheral blood TCR repertoire changes in vivo during primary and secondary sensitization to the hapten diphenylcyclopropenone (DPC) in alopecia patients. Blood samples were taken from patients before sensitization (week 0) and at 2, 6 and about 24 weeks after DPC sensitization. Patch tests used Finn chambers with 0.01% DPC on the upper back, scored after 6 days by International Contact Dermatitis Research Group standards. The mostly female patient cohort included alopecia areata with under or over 50% scalp involvement, alopecia totalis and alopecia universalis.

What the research found in general, with its limitations: A positive correlation was found between the number of PT1 expanded TCRs and patch test score, with significance reached at thresholds 8, 16 and 32 but not 4. DPC sensitization did not change how many TCRs were above 1 in 1000 frequency, and no evidence was found of alterations in global repertoire structure. Expanded TCRs formed significantly more large CDR3 similarity clusters than pre-sensitization or healthy control sets, consistent with antigen-driven responses. Because every patient had alopecia, a presumed autoimmune disease, the patients' immune response might differ from that of healthy individuals. Repeated subsampling changed both the strength of the expansion versus patch-test correlation and the threshold at which the correlation became significant.

Per the publication, the time point label means: patch test 1, 2 weeks after DPC sensitization. The sample's treatment or condition label is to be understood as: therapeutic diphenylcyclopropenone sensitization with weekly scalp DPC. At every patch-test visit, the blood draw took place before the patch test was put on. To be eligible, patients had to be aged 18 to 70, diagnosed with alopecia and judged suitable for DPC therapy, while pregnant patients were excluded. Total RNA was extracted from unfractionated whole blood collected in Tempus Blood RNA tubes. Between the V and J ends, shortened by 0 bases and 6 bases respectively, the junction contains 15 bases. As encoded in the germline V gene, CDR1 is MGHRA while CDR2 is YSYEKL. Inclusive of the bounding cysteine and phenylalanine, the CDR3 is 15 residues long. Only the CDR3 portion is preserved as DNA: 45 bases, with reading frame beginning at the first base.

This clonotype was sampled from a man aged 18-30 years with alopecia areata. Some clones in this sample may be carry-over from other donors' samples. Material: whole blood, obtained in connection with sensitization to the hapten diphenylcyclopropenone (DPC). The rearrangement combines TRBV4-1 with TRBJ2-7; TRBD2 is possibly the D segment (6 matching bases). The sequenced DNA is TGCGCCAGCAGCCAAGATTTAGGGCCCGGGGGCGAGCAGTACTTC. Protein translation: CASSQDLGPGGEQYF.